Following are 17 T cell receptor beta chains from one sample sequenced in a study of PD-L1 blockade in urothelial cancer. Sequencing used immunoSEQ multiplex PCR; TCRdb keeps in-frame clones, though not all of them. This table holds about 80,000 clones, roughly nine tenths found once. The sample was PBMCs, taken around atezolizumab (anti-PD-L1) treatment. All receptors come from a woman aged 65 to 85 with urothelial cancer.

This rearrangement joins TRBV5-6 to TRBJ2-7; a weak D match, TRBD1 (5 bases). Germline lookup yields CDR1 SGHDT and CDR2 YYEEEE. This CDR3 has 14 amino acids. V was trimmed by 1 base and J by 2 bases, leaving 10 bases between them. The CDR3 bases are TGTGCCAGCAGCTTGTACGACAGCACCTACGAGCAGTACTTC. Encoded protein: CASSLYDSTYEQYF. The whole variable domain, filled in from reference TRBV5-6 and TRBJ2-7, reads DAGVTQSPTHLIKTRGQQVTLRCSPKSGHDTVSWYQQALGQGPQFIFQYYEEEERQRGNFPDRFSGHQFPNYSSELNVNALLLGDSALYLCASSLYDSTYEQYFGPGTRLTVT.

CDR3 nucleotides: TGTGCCAGTAGTATTCCGCAGGGTGGACATCAGCCCCAGCATTTT. Translating gives CASSIPQGGHQPQHF. The rearrangement uses TRBV19 and TRBJ1-5; a possible D gene is TRBD1 (5 bases). Per germline, CDR1 LNHDA and CDR2 SQIVND (reference sequence). The CDR3 runs to 15 residues. V was pared by 3 bases and J by 5 bases, with 14 bases between.

The V call is TRBV19, the J call TRBJ2-2; no clear D. CDR1 LNHDA and CDR2 SQIVND come from the germline V gene (reference sequence). The CDR3 contains 19 residues. Trimming shortened V by 0 bases and J by 0 bases, and 17 bases separated the two germline ends. CDR3 DNA sequence: TGTGCCAGTAGTATAGATCAGTCTCGAAGGCAGGCGAACACCGGGGAGCTGTTTTTT. Amino acid sequence: CASSIDQSRRQANTGELFF.

This sequence joins TRBV2 and TRBJ2-2, with 14 bases aligning to TRBD2. The V gene end was trimmed by 8 bases and the J gene end by 5 bases; junction bases not matched to a gene: 7. In germline, CDR1 is SNHLY, CDR2 FYNNEI. The CDR3 runs 16 residues. CDR3: CASGTSGGWGTGELFF. The CDR3, as DNA: TGTGCCAGCGGGACTAGCGGGGGATGGGGGACCGGGGAGCTGTTTTTT.

The chain has TRBV2 and TRBJ1-1; D perhaps matches TRBD1 (6 bases). The CDR3 is made up of 16 amino acids. V lost 4 bases to trimming and J lost 0 bases, with 15 bases between them. From germline, CDR1 is SNHLY and CDR2 FYNNEI. CDR3 region: CASSVAGTRVNTEAFF. In nucleotides, the CDR3 is TGTGCCAGCAGTGTAGCCGGGACAAGAGTGAACACTGAAGCTTTCTTT.

The chain recombines TRBV9 with TRBJ2-4; D perhaps matches TRBD1 (5 bases). V was cut by 2 bases and J by 8 bases, with 20 bases left in between. The CDR3 totals 16 residues. CDR1 is SGDLS, CDR2 YYNGEE, per germline. DNA of the CDR3: TGTGCCAGCAGCGTTGGTTTAGGGGCGAACGGACACATTCAGTACTTC. Amino acids: CASSVGLGANGHIQYF.

The chain joins TRBV30 to TRBJ2-1; 9 bases match TRBD1. The CDR3 covers 13 residues. V shed 1 base, J shed 9 bases, and the junction held 4 bases outside the gene matches. CDR1 GTSNPN and CDR2 SVGIG come from the germline V gene (reference sequence). The CDR3 region has the DNA TGTGCCTGGAGTGGACAGGGGGAGGCTGAGCAGTTCTTC. Residues: CAWSGQGEAEQFF.

The chain recombines TRBV27 with TRBJ2-1, with 13 bases fitting TRBD2. The V gene end was trimmed by 1 base and the J gene end by 6 bases; junction bases not matched to a gene: 6. In germline, CDR1 is MNHEY, CDR2 SMNVEV (reference sequence). The CDR3 is made up of 17 amino acids. CDR3 residues: CASSLWVTSGRSNEQFF. CDR3 nucleotides: TGTGCCAGCAGTTTATGGGTGACTAGCGGGAGGTCCAATGAGCAGTTCTTC.

The gene calls are TRBV27 and TRBJ1-4; D is possibly TRBD1 (5 bases). Germline-derived CDR1 and CDR2 are MNHEY and SMNVEV (reference sequence). V was clipped by 3 bases and J by 6 bases, with 14 bases between them. This CDR3 contains 15 residues. The CDR3 loop is CASSLTGGEYEKLFF. The DNA for the CDR3 is TGTGCCAGCAGTTTGACTGGAGGGGAATATGAAAAACTGTTTTTT.

This clone was counted a single time. V usage is TRBV5-1 and J usage is TRBJ1-1; 7 positions agree with TRBD1. V lost 0 bases and J lost 10; bases outside the gene matches: 15. Germline V CDR1 and CDR2: SGHRS, YFSETQ. This CDR3 contains 16 residues. The CDR3 region is CASSLAVIQKGQRAFF. CDR3 sequence (DNA): TGCGCCAGCAGCTTGGCCGTGATTCAAAAGGGACAGAGAGCTTTCTTT.

The chain is built from TRBV5-1 and TRBJ1-1; D gene ambiguous. Trimming removed 4 bases from V and 2 bases from J, with 21 bases in between. The germline V gene has CDR1 SGHRS and CDR2 YFSETQ. This CDR3 spans 17 amino acids. The CDR3: CASSPELGTSGNTEAFF. In nucleotides, the CDR3 is TGCGCCAGCAGCCCCGAGCTGGGAACCTCGGGAAACACTGAAGCTTTCTTT. Looking up the rest from reference TRBV5-1 and TRBJ1-1 gives the full variable domain: KAGVTQTPRYLIKTRGQQVTLSCSPISGHRSVSWYQQTPGQGLQFLFEYFSETQRNKGNFPGRFSGRQFSNSRSEMNVSTLELGDSALYLCASSPELGTSGNTEAFFGQGTRLTVV.

The chain joins TRBV4-3 to TRBJ2-3, with D uncertain. Trimming pared 0 bases from V and 6 bases from J, leaving 13 bases between. The CDR3 length is 15 residues. In germline, CDR1 is LGHNA, CDR2 YSLEER. CDR3 in amino acids: CASSQDWAGPDTQYF. The CDR3 nucleotides are TGCGCCAGCAGCCAAGATTGGGCAGGCCCTGATACGCAGTATTTT.

This rearrangement joins TRBV6-5 to TRBJ1-1, with D possibly matching TRBD1 (6 bases). Between the trimmed V and J ends, which lost 1 base and 3 bases, there was a span of 9 bases. The CDR3 sequence is 14 residues long. The germline V gene encodes CDR1 MNHEY and CDR2 SVGAGI. CDR3 loop: CASSYWPGDTEAFF. The CDR3 DNA reads as TGTGCCAGCAGTTACTGGCCAGGGGACACTGAAGCTTTCTTT.

The chain combines TRBV5-1 with TRBJ1-1, with 9 bases lining up with TRBD1. V lost 4 bases, J lost 1 base, and 11 bases stayed unmatched. The CDR3 is 17 amino acids. Germline lookup yields CDR1 SGHRS and CDR2 YFSETQ. CDR3 nucleotide sequence: TGCGCCAGCAGCCCGACAGGGGGTGGACCGGGGAACACTGAAGCTTTCTTT. Translated, it gives CASSPTGGGPGNTEAFF.

The chain links TRBV2 to TRBJ1-2; D is ambiguous. The V gene's germline CDR1 is SNHLY and CDR2 FYNNEI. Trimming left V 7 bases short and J 4 bases short, with 10 bases between. The CDR3 is made up of 12 amino acids. The CDR3 is CASIGSSYGYTF. CDR3 nucleotide sequence: TGTGCCAGCATTGGCAGTTCCTATGGCTACACCTTC.

The chain has TRBV11-2 and TRBJ2-7; 9 bases align to TRBD1. The ends lost 4 bases at V and 0 bases at J; junction bases unmatched: 1. This CDR3 has 14 amino acids. Looked up from germline, CDR1 is SGHAT and CDR2 is FQNNGV. CDR3 region: CASSWGQGSYEQYF. CDR3 in DNA: TGTGCCAGCAGCTGGGGACAGGGCTCCTACGAGCAGTACTTC.

This chain links TRBV5-1 with TRBJ2-7; TRBD2 matches 13 bases. Germline V gene data show CDR1 as SGHRS and CDR2 as YFSETQ. The CDR3 consists of 15 residues. V dropped 7 bases and J dropped 2; count of bases not matched to a gene: 6. In DNA form, the CDR3 reads TGCGCCAGCTCTATACTAGCGGGAGGGGCCTACGAGCAGTACTTC. Protein sequence: CASSILAGGAYEQYF.